The sample holds a few counts of the clone carrying this T cell receptor (beta chain). These data are taken from a study of blood T cell repertoires in COVID-19. Study summary: Whether acute or convalescent, the COVID-19 samples came from the United States, Italy and Spain. Sample material is recorded as cDNA or gDNA derived from T cells, B-cell-depleted T cells, or PBMCs.

Per the original methods: Amplification of reference gene primers provided the estimated nucleated cell counts. The assay was immunoSEQ multiplex PCR, and TCRdb's table has in-frame clones only and misses some. V, J and clone size were drawn from that table, and D and trimming were deduced from the DNA. The table has about 190,000 clones, 75% to 80% seen once. This receptor was identified in a woman in her seventies with acute or convalescent COVID-19. Source material: peripheral blood.

Written as DNA, the CDR3 is TGTGCCAGCAGTGTGGGACTAGCGGAAGGGGACGAGCAGTACTTC. Translating it yields CASSVGLAEGDEQYF. The rearrangement uses TRBV28 and TRBJ2-7, with 11 bases identical to TRBD2. CDR1 is MDHEN, CDR2 SYDVKM, per germline. The junction had 8 bases not matched to a gene; V was cut back by 5 bases and J by 5 bases. The CDR3 spans 15 residues.